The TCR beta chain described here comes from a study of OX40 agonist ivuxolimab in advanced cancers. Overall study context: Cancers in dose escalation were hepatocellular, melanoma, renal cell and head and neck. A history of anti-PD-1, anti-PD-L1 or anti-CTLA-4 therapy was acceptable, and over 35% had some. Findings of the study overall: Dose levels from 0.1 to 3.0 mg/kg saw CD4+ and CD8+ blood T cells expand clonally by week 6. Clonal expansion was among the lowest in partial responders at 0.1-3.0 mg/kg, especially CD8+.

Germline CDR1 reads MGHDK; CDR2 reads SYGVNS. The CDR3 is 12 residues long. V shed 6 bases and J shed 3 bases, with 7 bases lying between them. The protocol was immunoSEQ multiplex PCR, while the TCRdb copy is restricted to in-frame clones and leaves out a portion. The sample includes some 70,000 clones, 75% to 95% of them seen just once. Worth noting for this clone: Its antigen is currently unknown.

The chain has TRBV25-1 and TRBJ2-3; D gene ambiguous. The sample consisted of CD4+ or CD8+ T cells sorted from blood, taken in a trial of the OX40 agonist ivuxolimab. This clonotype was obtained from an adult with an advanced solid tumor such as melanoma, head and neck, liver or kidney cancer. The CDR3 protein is CASRAWTDTQYF. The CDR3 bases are TGTGCCAGCAGAGCGTGGACAGATACGCAGTATTTT.